Listed below are T cell receptor beta chains from one sample, sequenced in a study of response to subunit inactivated influenza vaccine. TCRdb redid the calling of the RT-PCR reads with MiXCR, one entry per CDR3 protein. The repertoire holds roughly 460,000 distinct CDR3 sequences, with 9.5% to 12% as singletons. This specimen consisted of PBMCs from blood, obtained roughly 47 days after vaccination. These receptors were collected from a man aged 50 to 59 who received an inactivated influenza vaccine. CDR3s include the opening cysteine and the closing phenylalanine or tryptophan. D genes are given only for firm matches. Not every row has a clone size; where given, it reads once, few, many or a size class.

J	V	D	size	DNA	CDR3
TRBJ1-1	TRBV20-1	.	.	TGCAGTGCTTCACAGGTTTTCTCTGAAGCTTTCTTT	CSASQVFSEAFF
TRBJ2-3	TRBV20-1	.	.	TGCAGTGCGCCGCGGGACGCATTAGATACGCAGTATTTT	CSAPRDALDTQYF
TRBJ2-3	TRBV3-1	TRBD1	few	TGTGCCAGCAGCCAAGCCGCCCCGGGACAGGGATCGACAGATACGCAGTATTTT	CASSQAAPGQGSTDTQYF
TRBJ2-1	TRBV7-9	TRBD1	few	TGTGCCAGCAGCTTCGGCCAGGGGGCCCTCAATGAGCAGTTCTTC	CASSFGQGALNEQFF
TRBJ2-5	TRBV10-3	.	few	TGTGCCATCAGCAGAAACGGCGAGACCCAGTACTTC	CAISRNGETQYF
TRBJ2-3	TRBV15	TRBD1	few	TGTGCCACACGAGCAGGGGGCCTAAGCACAGATACGCAGTATTTT	CATRAGGLSTDTQYF
TRBJ1-4	TRBV7-9	TRBD1	.	TGTGCCAGCAGCCCGAGGGACAGTGGGGATGAAAAACTGTTTTTT	CASSPRDSGDEKLFF
TRBJ2-3	TRBV5-1	.	few	TGCGCCAGCAGCCCCGGTCCCGGGGATACGCAGTATTTT	CASSPGPGDTQYF
TRBJ2-7	TRBV12-3/TRBV12-4	.	few	TGTGCCAGCAGTGGACAGAATTCCTACGAGCAGTACTTC	CASSGQNSYEQYF
TRBJ2-7	TRBV20-1	TRBD2	few	TGCAGTGCTACCGGGACTAGCGGGAACCCCTACGAGCAGTACTTC	CSATGTSGNPYEQYF
TRBJ2-7	TRBV6-2/TRBV6-3	TRBD2	many	TGTGCCAGCAGTTACCGTCATTTTGAGACTAGCAAGGTCGAGCAGTACTTC	CASSYRHFETSKVEQYF
TRBJ2-1	TRBV12-3/TRBV12-4	.	many	TGTGCCAGCAGTTATGACAGGTCGATTGTTGGTGAGCAGTTCTTC	CASSYDRSIVGEQFF
TRBJ2-6	TRBV5-1	.	few	TGCGCCAGCAGCTTAAACCGGGACTCTTTGATCTCTGGGGCCAACGTCCTGACTTTC	CASSLNRDSLISGANVLTF
TRBJ2-7	TRBV6-1	.	.	TGTGCCAGCAGGGAGATAGCGGAGACCTACGAGCAGTACTTC	CASREIAETYEQYF
TRBJ2-5	TRBV7-2	TRBD2	few	TGTGCCAGCAGCTTCGCGGGGGGCAGAGAGACCCAGTACTTC	CASSFAGGRETQYF
TRBJ2-1	TRBV12-3/TRBV12-4	TRBD2	many	TGTGCCAGCAGACTCAGCGGGAGCTCCTACAATGAGCAGTTCTTC	CASRLSGSSYNEQFF
TRBJ2-7	TRBV28	.	many	TGTGCCAGCAGTTTACCGGGCCTCGGCGCCTACGAGCAGTACTTC	CASSLPGLGAYEQYF
TRBJ2-3	TRBV5-1	.	few	TGCGCCAGCAGCTTGGAACTTGTAAGCACAGATACGCAGTATTTT	CASSLELVSTDTQYF
TRBJ2-5	TRBV24-1	.	few	TGTGCCGCTGAGGGGCCGTACCAAGAGACCCAGTACTTC	CAAEGPYQETQYF
TRBJ2-5	TRBV6-2/TRBV6-3	TRBD1	.	TGTGCCAGCAGTTACCCGATCTGGGACAGGGGGATGGAAGAGACCCAGTACTTC	CASSYPIWDRGMEETQYF
TRBJ2-4	TRBV6-2/TRBV6-3	.	.	TGTGCCAGCACCGAATTAGCCAAAAACATTCAGTACTTC	CASTELAKNIQYF
TRBJ1-1	TRBV10-3	.	.	TGTGCCATCAGTGCCAAGAACACTGAAGCTTTCTTT	CAISAKNTEAFF
TRBJ1-1	TRBV6-5	.	.	TGTGCCAGCAGTTACTCGGAATACACTGAAGCTTTCTTT	CASSYSEYTEAFF